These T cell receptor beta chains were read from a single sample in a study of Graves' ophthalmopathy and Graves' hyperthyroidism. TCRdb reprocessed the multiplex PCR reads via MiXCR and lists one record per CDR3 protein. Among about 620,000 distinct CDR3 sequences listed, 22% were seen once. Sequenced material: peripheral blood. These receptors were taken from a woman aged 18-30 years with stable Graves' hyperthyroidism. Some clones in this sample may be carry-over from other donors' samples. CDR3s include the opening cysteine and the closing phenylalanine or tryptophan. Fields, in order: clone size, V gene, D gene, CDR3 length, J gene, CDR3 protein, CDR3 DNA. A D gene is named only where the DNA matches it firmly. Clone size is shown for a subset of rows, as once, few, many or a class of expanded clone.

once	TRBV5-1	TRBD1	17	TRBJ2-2	CASSFDTGGTNTGELFF	TGCGCCAGCAGCTTCGATACAGGGGGCACGAACACCGGGGAGCTGTTTTTT
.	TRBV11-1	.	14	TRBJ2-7	CASRPTGLDYEQYF	TGTGCCAGCAGACCCACAGGGTTGGACTACGAGCAGTACTTC
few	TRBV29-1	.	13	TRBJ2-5	CSVDDGVQETQYF	TGCAGCGTTGACGACGGGGTCCAAGAGACCCAGTACTTC
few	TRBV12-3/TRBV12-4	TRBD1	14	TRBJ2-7	CASSETGDNNEQYF	TGTGCCAGCAGCGAAACAGGGGACAACAACGAGCAGTACTTC
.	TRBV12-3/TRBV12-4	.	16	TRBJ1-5	CASSLGGPFSNQPQHF	TGTGCCAGCAGTTTAGGGGGCCCGTTTAGCAATCAGCCCCAGCATTTT
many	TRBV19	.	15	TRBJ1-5	CASSRSGLGNQPQHF	TGTGCCAGTAGTAGATCGGGCCTCGGGAATCAGCCCCAGCATTTT
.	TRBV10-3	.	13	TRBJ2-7	CAISRTGLEEQYF	TGTGCCATCAGTCGGACTGGTCTAGAGGAGCAGTACTTC
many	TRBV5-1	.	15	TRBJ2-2	CASSLEITNTGELFF	TGCGCCAGCAGCTTGGAGATAACGAACACCGGGGAGCTGTTTTTT
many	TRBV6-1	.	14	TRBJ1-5	CASSAVGADQPQHF	TGTGCCAGCAGTGCCGTGGGGGCGGATCAGCCCCAGCATTTT
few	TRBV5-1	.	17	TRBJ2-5	CASSTPLLGTQAETQYF	TGCGCCAGCAGCACGCCCCTCCTTGGGACCCAGGCAGAGACCCAGTACTTC
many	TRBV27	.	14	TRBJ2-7	CASSSANKLYEQYF	TGTGCCAGCAGTTCCGCGAACAAGTTGTACGAGCAGTACTTC
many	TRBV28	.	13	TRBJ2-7	CASRQTVAYEQYF	TGTGCCAGCAGACAGACGGTGGCCTACGAGCAGTACTTC
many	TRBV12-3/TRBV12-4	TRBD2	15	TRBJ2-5	CASSLVGEGGETQYF	TGTGCCAGCAGTTTAGTAGGGGAGGGAGGAGAGACCCAGTACTTC
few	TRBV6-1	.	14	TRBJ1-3	CASSEAERGNTIYF	TGTGCCAGCAGTGAAGCGGAGAGAGGAAACACCATATATTTT
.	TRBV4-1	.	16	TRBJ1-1	CASSQLEGGMNTEAFF	TGCGCCAGCAGCCAACTAGAAGGGGGGATGAACACTGAAGCTTTCTTT
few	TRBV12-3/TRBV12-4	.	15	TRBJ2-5	CASSLKSAYQETQYF	TGTGCCAGCAGTTTAAAGTCGGCGTATCAAGAGACCCAGTACTTC
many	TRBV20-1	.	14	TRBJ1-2	CSARVVGTNYGYTF	TGCAGTGCTAGAGTTGTAGGGACCAACTATGGCTACACCTTC
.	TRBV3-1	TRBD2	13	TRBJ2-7	CACTEGLTDEQYF	TGTGCCTGCACCGAGGGACTAACCGACGAGCAGTACTTC
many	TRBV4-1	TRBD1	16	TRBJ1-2	CASSGYETGGGYGYTF	TGCGCCAGCAGCGGATACGAGACAGGGGGAGGCTATGGCTACACCTTC
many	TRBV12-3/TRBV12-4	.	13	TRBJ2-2	CASSPDTTGELFF	TGTGCCAGCAGCCCCGACACCACCGGGGAGCTGTTTTTT
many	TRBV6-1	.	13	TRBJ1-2	CASRAGTVYGYTF	TGTGCCAGCAGGGCCGGGACGGTCTATGGCTACACCTTC
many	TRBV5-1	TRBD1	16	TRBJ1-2	CASSLGDRAPSYGYTF	TGCGCCAGCAGCTTGGGTGACAGGGCCCCAAGCTATGGCTACACCTTC
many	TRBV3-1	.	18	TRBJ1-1	CASSQERGRGVMNTEAFF	TGTGCCAGCAGCCAAGAACGGGGGCGAGGGGTCATGAACACTGAAGCTTTCTTT
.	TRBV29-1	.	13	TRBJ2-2	CSVGSLNTGELFF	TGCAGCGTTGGAAGCCTAAACACCGGGGAGCTGTTTTTT
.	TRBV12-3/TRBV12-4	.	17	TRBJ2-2	CASSPPGSLANTGELFF	TGTGCCAGCAGTCCACCGGGCTCGCTTGCGAACACCGGGGAGCTGTTTTTT
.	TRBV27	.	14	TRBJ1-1	CASSSDSWNTEAFF	TGTGCCAGCAGTTCGGACAGCTGGAACACTGAAGCTTTCTTT
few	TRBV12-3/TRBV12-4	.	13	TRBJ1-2	CASSSDINYGYTF	TGTGCCAGCAGTTCGGACATAAACTATGGCTACACCTTC
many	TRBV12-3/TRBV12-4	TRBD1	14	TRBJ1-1	CASIPGTANTEAFF	TGTGCCAGCATACCCGGGACAGCGAACACTGAAGCTTTCTTT
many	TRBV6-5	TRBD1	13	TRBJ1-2	CASLFGDRGGYTF	TGTGCCAGCCTCTTTGGAGACAGGGGTGGCTACACCTTC
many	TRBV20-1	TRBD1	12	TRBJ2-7	CSAGDSYYEQYF	TGCAGTGCCGGGGACAGCTACTACGAGCAGTACTTC
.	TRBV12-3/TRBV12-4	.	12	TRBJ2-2	CASDLGPGELFF	TGTGCCAGCGATTTGGGGCCCGGGGAGCTGTTTTTT
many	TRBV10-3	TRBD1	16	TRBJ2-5	CAISRSADRVGETQYF	TGTGCCATCAGCCGATCGGCGGACAGGGTCGGAGAGACCCAGTACTTC
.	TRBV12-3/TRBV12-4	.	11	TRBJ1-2	CASNAHYGYTF	TGTGCCAGCAACGCTCACTATGGCTACACCTTC
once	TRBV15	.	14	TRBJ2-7	CATSRVAKGYEQYF	TGTGCCACCAGCAGAGTCGCCAAGGGCTACGAGCAGTACTTC
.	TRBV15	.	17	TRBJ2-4	CATSPGDSGLAKNIQYF	TGTGCCACCAGCCCAGGGGACAGCGGGTTAGCCAAAAACATTCAGTACTTC
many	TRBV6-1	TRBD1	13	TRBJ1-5	CASSLQGAQPQHF	TGTGCCAGCAGTCTCCAGGGGGCTCAGCCCCAGCATTTT
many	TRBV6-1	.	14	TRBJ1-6	CASRGVADNSPLHF	TGTGCCAGCCGTGGGGTCGCAGATAATTCACCCCTCCACTTT
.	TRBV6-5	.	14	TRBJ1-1	CASSYGKANTEAFF	TGTGCCAGCAGTTACGGGAAGGCGAACACTGAAGCTTTCTTT
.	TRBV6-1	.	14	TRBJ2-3	CASSVQGTSDTQYF	TGTGCCAGCAGTGTCCAGGGCACTTCGGATACGCAGTATTTT
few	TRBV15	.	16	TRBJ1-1	CATRDLLWGMNTEAFF	TGTGCCACCCGGGACCTCCTTTGGGGGATGAACACTGAAGCTTTCTTT
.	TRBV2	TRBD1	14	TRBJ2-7	CASSGGTGQYEQYF	TGTGCCAGCAGTGGGGGGACAGGGCAATACGAGCAGTACTTC
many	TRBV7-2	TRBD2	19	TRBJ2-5	CASSPRSSGSMSFGETQYF	TGTGCCAGCAGCCCGCGTAGTAGCGGGAGTATGTCGTTTGGGGAGACCCAGTACTTC
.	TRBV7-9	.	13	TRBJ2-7	CASSLVGVTEQYF	TGTGCCAGCAGCTTAGTGGGGGTTACCGAGCAGTACTTC
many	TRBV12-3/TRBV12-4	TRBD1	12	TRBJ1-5	CASSTSGGHEHF	TGTGCCAGCAGTACATCAGGGGGCCACGAGCATTTT
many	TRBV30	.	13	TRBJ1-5	CAWSGEVDQPQHF	TGTGCCTGGAGTGGGGAGGTGGATCAGCCCCAGCATTTT
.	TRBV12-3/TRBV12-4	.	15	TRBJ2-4	CASSKGGLAKNIKYF	TGTGCCAGCAGTAAGGGGGGTCTAGCCAAAAACATTAAGTACTTC
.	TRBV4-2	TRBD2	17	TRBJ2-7	CASSQAELAGVGYEQYF	TGTGCCAGCAGCCAAGCCGAGCTAGCGGGAGTGGGGTACGAGCAGTACTTC
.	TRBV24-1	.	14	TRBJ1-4	CATSDEGGWEKLFF	TGTGCCACCAGTGATGAGGGAGGATGGGAAAAACTGTTTTTT
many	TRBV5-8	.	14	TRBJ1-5	CASSLEAGVQPQHF	TGTGCCAGCAGCTTGGAGGCAGGGGTGCAGCCCCAGCATTTT
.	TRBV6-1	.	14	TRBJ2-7	CASRRGDNRLEQYF	TGTGCCAGCAGGCGCGGTGACAACCGTCTCGAGCAGTACTTC
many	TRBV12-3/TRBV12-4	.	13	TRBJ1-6	CASGTHTNSPLHF	TGTGCCAGCGGTACCCATACTAATTCACCCCTCCACTTT
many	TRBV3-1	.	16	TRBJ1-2	CASSQDIRVSNYGYTF	TGTGCCAGCAGCCAAGATATTCGGGTCAGCAACTATGGCTACACCTTC
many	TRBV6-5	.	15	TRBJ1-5	CASSYGGTAREPQHF	TGTGCCAGCAGTTACGGTGGGACGGCGCGGGAGCCCCAGCATTTT
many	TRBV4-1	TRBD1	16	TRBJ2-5	CASSHEAGGRQETQYF	TGCGCCAGCAGCCATGAAGCAGGGGGCCGGCAAGAGACCCAGTACTTC
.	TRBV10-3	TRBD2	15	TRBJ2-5	CAISVAGPTQETQYF	TGTGCCATCAGTGTAGCGGGACCGACACAAGAGACCCAGTACTTC